This note documents a single T cell receptor (beta chain) sequence. The antigen remains undetermined. The entry originates in a study of T cell repertoires in cytomegalovirus infection. Across the study: Selection of CMV epitopes for the study included recently identified HLA-C-restricted and well-studied HLA-B-restricted ones. Both CMV infection and a matching HLA type were indicated by public TCR beta signatures.

TCRdb fed the reads into MiXCR, producing one record per CDR3 protein. The sample contains a few hundred thousand distinct CDR3 sequences, 20% to 30% of which appear only once. There are 14 residues in the CDR3. V dropped 2 bases and J dropped 6 bases, with 13 bases sitting between them. Germline V gene sequence: CDR1 SGHTA, CDR2 FQGNSA. Findings and limits, study-wide: Cumulative frequency of public TCR beta families picked out carriers of CMV plus the relevant HLA. HLA-C-restricted CMV-specific TCR beta clonotypes were dominant in the ex vivo response.

The clonotype comes from a human donor in good health (CMV status not recorded). Some clones in this sample may be carry-over from other donors' samples. The source was cultured PBMCs, collected from culture after CMV antigen stimulation. The chain combines TRBV7-2 with TRBJ1-2, with D unresolved. CDR3 in amino acids: CASSLRSVTNGYTF. CDR3 bases: TGTGCCAGCAGCTTACGGTCAGTCACCAATGGCTACACCTTC.